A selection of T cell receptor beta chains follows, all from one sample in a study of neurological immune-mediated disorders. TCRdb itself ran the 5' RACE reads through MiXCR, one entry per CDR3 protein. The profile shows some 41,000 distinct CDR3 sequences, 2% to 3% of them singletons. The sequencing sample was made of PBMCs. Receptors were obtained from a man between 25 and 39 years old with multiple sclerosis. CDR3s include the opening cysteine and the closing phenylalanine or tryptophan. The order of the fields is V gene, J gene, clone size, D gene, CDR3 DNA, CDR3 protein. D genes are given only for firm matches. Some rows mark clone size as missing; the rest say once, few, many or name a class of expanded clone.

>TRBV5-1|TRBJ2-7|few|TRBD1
TGCGCCAGCAGTCTGGGACAGGGGCGAGGCGAGCAGTACTTC
CASSLGQGRGEQYF
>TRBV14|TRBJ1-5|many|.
TGTGCCAGCAGCCAAGCTGGGACCCCCAATCAGCCCCAGCATTTT
CASSQAGTPNQPQHF
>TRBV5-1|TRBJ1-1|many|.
TGCGCCAGCAGCTTACTAGGACAGAGCACTGAAGCTTTCTTT
CASSLLGQSTEAFF
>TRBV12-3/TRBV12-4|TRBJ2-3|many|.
TGTGCCAGCAGCCTCATTGGGACAGATACGCAGTATTTT
CASSLIGTDTQYF
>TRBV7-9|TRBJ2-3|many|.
TGTGCCAGCAGTCGTCTAACGGGACACAACACAGATACGCAGTATTTT
CASSRLTGHNTDTQYF
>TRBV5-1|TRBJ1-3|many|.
TGCGCCAGCAGCTTGGGGGGGGCCCCCTCTGGAAACACCATATATTTT
CASSLGGAPSGNTIYF
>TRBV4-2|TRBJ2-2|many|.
TGTGCCAGCAGCCGACCCGAAGGCGGGGCCGGGGAGCTGTTTTTT
CASSRPEGGAGELFF
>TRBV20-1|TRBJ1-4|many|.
TGCAGTGCTGGGCCCGGGACCGGCAGTTTACTCGAAAAACTGTTTTTT
CSAGPGTGSLLEKLFF
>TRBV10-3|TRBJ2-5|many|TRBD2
TGTGCCATCCGAGGGGCGGGGGTCCAAGAGACCCAGTACTTC
CAIRGAGVQETQYF
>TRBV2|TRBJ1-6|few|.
TGTGCCAGCAGTGAAGGGGAGCCTAATTCACCCCTCCACTTT
CASSEGEPNSPLHF
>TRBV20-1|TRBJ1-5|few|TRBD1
TGCAGTGCTCGGGACAGGGAATACAATCAGCCCCAGCATTTT
CSARDREYNQPQHF
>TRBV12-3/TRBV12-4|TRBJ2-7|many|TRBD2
TGTGCCAGCAGCCGACTAGCGGGGGGGAGTGAGCAGTACTTC
CASSRLAGGSEQYF
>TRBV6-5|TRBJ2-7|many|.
TGTGCCAGCAGCCACAGGATCCCCGTAGTTCGACGCGAGCAGTACTTC
CASSHRIPVVRREQYF
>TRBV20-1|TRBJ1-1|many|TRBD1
TGCAGTGCCCCAGGACAGGGTAAGAACACTGAAGCTTTCTTT
CSAPGQGKNTEAFF
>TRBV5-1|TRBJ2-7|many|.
TGCGCCAGCAGCTTGGTCGGCCCCAAGGCCGGGACCTACGAGCAGTACTTC
CASSLVGPKAGTYEQYF
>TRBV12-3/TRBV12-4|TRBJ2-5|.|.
TGTGCCAGCAGCAATAGGGGAGAAGAGAACCAGTACTTC
CASSNRGEENQYF
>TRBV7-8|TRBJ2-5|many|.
TGTGCCAGCAGCTTTTGGCGGCGGACTGAAGAGACCCAGTACTTC
CASSFWRRTEETQYF
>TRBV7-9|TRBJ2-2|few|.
TGTGCCAGCAGCCCTCCCTACAGGGCCACCGGGGAGCTGTTTTTT
CASSPPYRATGELFF
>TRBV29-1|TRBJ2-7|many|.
TGCAGCGTTGAAGGGCAGCGACGCATCTACGAGCAGTACTTC
CSVEGQRRIYEQYF
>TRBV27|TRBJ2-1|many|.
TGTGCCAGCAGTTTATCTTACAGTGCCTACAATGAGCAGTTCTTC
CASSLSYSAYNEQFF